Below, one T cell receptor beta chain is given with its context. MiXCR was run by TCRdb on the PCR reads, yielding one entry per CDR3 protein. The data show about 6,600 distinct CDR3 sequences, about 29% seen once. The sample is drawn from a study of immune characterization of retroperitoneal liposarcoma. With V trimmed by 4 bases and J by 0 bases, 10 bases remained unmatched. CDR1 MNHNS and CDR2 SASEGT come from the germline V gene. This CDR3 comprises 19 residues. This TCR was recovered from a female donor with retroperitoneal liposarcoma. The chain recombines TRBV6-1 with TRBJ2-6; 9 bases fit TRBD1. Sequenced sample: tumor tissue. In DNA, the CDR3 is TGTGCCAGCAGTGGCGGAGGGGACAGGGCTAACTCTGGGGCCAACGTCCTGACTTTC. Translating it yields CASSGGGDRANSGANVLTF.